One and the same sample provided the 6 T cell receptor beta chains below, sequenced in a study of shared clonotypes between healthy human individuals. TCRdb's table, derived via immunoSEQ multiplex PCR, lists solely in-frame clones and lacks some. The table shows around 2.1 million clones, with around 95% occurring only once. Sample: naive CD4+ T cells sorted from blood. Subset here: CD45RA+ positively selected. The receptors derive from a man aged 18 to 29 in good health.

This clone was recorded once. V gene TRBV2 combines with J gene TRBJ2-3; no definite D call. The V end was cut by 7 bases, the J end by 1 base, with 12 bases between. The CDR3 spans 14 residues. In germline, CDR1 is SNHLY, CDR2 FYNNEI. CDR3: CASNRQRRTDTQYF. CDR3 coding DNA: TGTGCCAGCAATCGGCAGAGACGCACAGATACGCAGTATTTT. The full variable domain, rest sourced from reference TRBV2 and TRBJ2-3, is EPEVTQTPSHQVTQMGQEVILRCVPISNHLYFYWYRQILGQKVEFLVSFYNNEISEKSEIFDDQFSVERPDGSNFTLKIRSTKLEDSAMYFCASNRQRRTDTQYFGPGTRLTVL.

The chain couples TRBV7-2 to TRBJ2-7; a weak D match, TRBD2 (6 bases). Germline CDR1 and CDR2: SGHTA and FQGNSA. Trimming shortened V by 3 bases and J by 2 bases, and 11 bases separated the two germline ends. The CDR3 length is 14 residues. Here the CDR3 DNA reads TGTGCCAGCAGCTTGCGGCGGGGAACCTACGAGCAGTACTTC. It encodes CASSLRRGTYEQYF.

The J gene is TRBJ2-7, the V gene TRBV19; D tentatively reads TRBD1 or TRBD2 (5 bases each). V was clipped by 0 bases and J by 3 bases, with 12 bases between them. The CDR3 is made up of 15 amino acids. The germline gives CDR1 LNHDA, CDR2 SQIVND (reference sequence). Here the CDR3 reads CASSIETGLHYEQYF. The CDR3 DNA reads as TGTGCCAGTAGTATAGAGACGGGGCTCCACTACGAGCAGTACTTC.

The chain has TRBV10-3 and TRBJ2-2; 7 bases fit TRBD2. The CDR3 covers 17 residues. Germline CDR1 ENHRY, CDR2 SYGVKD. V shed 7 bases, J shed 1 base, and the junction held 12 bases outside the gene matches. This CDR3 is CAIKTPGGSGNTGELFF. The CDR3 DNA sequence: TGTGCCATCAAGACCCCGGGGGGTAGCGGGAACACCGGGGAGCTGTTTTTT.

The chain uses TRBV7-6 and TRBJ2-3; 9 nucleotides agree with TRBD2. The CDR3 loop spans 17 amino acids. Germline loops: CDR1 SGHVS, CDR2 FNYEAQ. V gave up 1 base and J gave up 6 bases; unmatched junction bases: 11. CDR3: CASSLDLAGLRSDTQYF. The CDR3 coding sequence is TGTGCCAGCAGCTTAGATCTAGCGGGGCTACGGTCCGATACGCAGTATTTT.

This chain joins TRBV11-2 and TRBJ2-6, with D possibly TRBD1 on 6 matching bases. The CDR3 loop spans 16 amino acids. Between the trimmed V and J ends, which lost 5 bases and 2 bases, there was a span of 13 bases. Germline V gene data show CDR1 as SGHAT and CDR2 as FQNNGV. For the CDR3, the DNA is TGTGCCAGCAGCGCGCTAGGGGGAACTGGGGCCAACGTCCTGACTTTC. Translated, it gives CASSALGGTGANVLTF.